Listed below are T cell receptor beta chains from one sample, sequenced in a study of cytomegalovirus exposure and HLA in healthy donors. Clones were sequenced by immunoSEQ multiplex PCR, and TCRdb holds only the in-frame ones, with some missing. The sample yields some 200,000 clones, approximately 83% seen once. Sequences were obtained from PBMCs. The source of these receptors is a boy aged 2 to 9 in good health and CMV-seronegative. The CDR3 runs from the conserved cysteine through the conserved F or W. Fields, in order: D gene, V gene, J gene, clone size, CDR3 protein, CDR3 DNA. A D gene is named only where the DNA matches it firmly. The listing skips clone size in some rows; elsewhere it reads once, few, many or a size class.

-	TRBV4-1	TRBJ1-1	few	CASSQGRARGNTEAFF	TGCGCCAGCAGCCAAGGACGGGCTCGGGGAAACACTGAAGCTTTCTTT
-	TRBV7-3	TRBJ1-2	-	CASSSPGFSYTF	TGTGCCAGCAGCTCACCGGGATTCTCCTACACCTTC
-	TRBV5-1	TRBJ2-5	-	CASSWGTSRGRETQYF	TGCGCCAGCAGCTGGGGGACATCGAGGGGTAGAGAGACCCAGTACTTC
TRBD2	TRBV9	TRBJ2-1	-	CASSVAGGAFNEQFF	TGTGCCAGCAGCGTAGCCGGGGGGGCGTTCAATGAGCAGTTCTTC
-	TRBV5-4	TRBJ2-5	-	CASTRVPQLKETQYF	TGTGCCAGCACCAGGGTTCCGCAGCTCAAGGAGACCCAGTACTTC
TRBD2	TRBV11-3	TRBJ2-7	-	CASSLEAGEAYEQYF	TGTGCCAGCAGCTTAGAGGCGGGAGAAGCCTACGAGCAGTACTTC
TRBD1	TRBV6-5	TRBJ1-1	few	CASSYGDRTNTEAFF	TGTGCCAGCAGTTACGGGGACAGAACTAACACTGAAGCTTTCTTT
TRBD2	TRBV7-8	TRBJ2-4	-	CASSLEAGVAKNIQYF	TGTGCCAGCAGCTTAGAGGCGGGAGTAGCCAAAAACATTCAGTACTTC
-	TRBV7-9	TRBJ1-4	-	CASSSRVNEKLFF	TGTGCCAGCAGCTCCAGGGTTAATGAAAAACTGTTTTTT
-	TRBV10-3	TRBJ1-1	-	CAISFRATNTEAFF	TGTGCCATCAGTTTCAGGGCCACGAACACTGAAGCTTTCTTT
-	TRBV6-5	TRBJ2-2	few	CASSYSMTTGELFF	TGTGCCAGCAGTTACTCGATGACTACCGGGGAGCTGTTTTTT
-	TRBV6-5	TRBJ1-6	once	CASSYHPSSYNSPLHF	TGTGCCAGCAGTTATCACCCGAGCTCCTATAATTCACCCCTCCACTTT
TRBD2	TRBV7-8	TRBJ2-1	-	CASSSGRGLAGSEQFF	TGTGCCAGCAGCTCAGGGCGGGGACTAGCGGGGAGTGAGCAGTTCTTC
TRBD1	TRBV9	TRBJ1-2	-	CASSPKGAGGNQNGYTF	TGTGCCAGCAGCCCCAAGGGGGCAGGGGGAAACCAAAATGGCTACACCTTC
-	TRBV6-5	TRBJ2-1	-	CASSYRGEQFF	TGTGCCAGCAGTTACAGGGGGGAGCAGTTCTTC
TRBD2	TRBV5-1	TRBJ2-5	-	CASSLGTTGGETQYF	TGCGCCAGCAGCTTGGGAACTACGGGGGGGGAGACCCAGTACTTC
-	TRBV29-1	TRBJ2-1	-	CSVEDPGNEQFF	TGCAGCGTTGAAGATCCCGGGAATGAGCAGTTCTTC
-	TRBV18	TRBJ2-7	-	CASSPSGQRYEQYF	TGTGCCAGCTCACCATCTGGACAGAGATACGAGCAGTACTTC
-	TRBV6-5	TRBJ1-4	-	CASKGKRNEKLFF	TGTGCCAGCAAGGGGAAGCGTAATGAAAAACTGTTTTTT
-	TRBV27	TRBJ1-5	-	CASSSGFRQPQHF	TGTGCCAGCAGTTCCGGGTTTCGACAGCCCCAGCATTTT
-	TRBV30	TRBJ2-5	-	CAQEVRGAEETQYF	TGTGCTCAAGAAGTGCGCGGGGCAGAAGAGACCCAGTACTTC
-	TRBV29-1	TRBJ2-3	-	CSVSPMGGGTDTQYF	TGCAGCGTTAGTCCCATGGGCGGGGGCACAGATACGCAGTATTTT
-	TRBV18	TRBJ2-7	once	CASSPVSQGTYEQYF	TGTGCCAGCTCACCCGTGTCGCAGGGGACCTACGAGCAGTACTTC
-	TRBV5-1	TRBJ1-6	few	CASSSRQNSPLHF	TGCGCCAGCAGCAGCAGACAAAATTCACCCCTCCACTTT
-	TRBV14	TRBJ1-1	-	CASSLTGSYEAFF	TGTGCCAGCAGCCTGACAGGATCCTATGAAGCTTTCTTT
-	TRBV6-5	TRBJ2-1	-	CASSPGGNEQFF	TGTGCCAGCAGTCCAGGGGGGAATGAGCAGTTCTTC
TRBD1	TRBV15	TRBJ2-3	-	CATSRERDRGFTDTQYF	TGTGCCACCAGCAGAGAAAGGGACAGGGGTTTCACAGATACGCAGTATTTT
TRBD1	TRBV7-8	TRBJ2-3	-	CASSPDRGLTDTQYF	TGTGCCAGCAGCCCGGACAGGGGGCTAACAGATACGCAGTATTTT
-	TRBV15	TRBJ1-4	-	CATSITTNEKLFF	TGTGCCACCAGCATTACAACTAATGAAAAACTGTTTTTT
-	TRBV6-4	TRBJ2-3	-	CASSDPNTDTQYF	TGTGCCAGCAGTGACCCCAACACAGATACGCAGTATTTT
-	TRBV28	TRBJ1-5	-	CASIGGARQPQHF	TGTGCCAGCATAGGGGGGGCGAGGCAGCCCCAGCATTTT
-	TRBV29-1	TRBJ2-3	-	CSVEPRPTDTQYF	TGCAGCGTTGAACCCAGGCCCACAGATACGCAGTATTTT
TRBD2	TRBV4-2	TRBJ2-7	-	CASSHPGKREFTYEQYF	TGTGCCAGCAGCCACCCGGGAAAGCGGGAGTTCACCTACGAGCAGTACTTC
-	TRBV7-3	TRBJ1-3	-	CASSQNSGNTIYF	TGTGCCAGCAGCCAGAACTCTGGAAACACCATATATTTT
-	TRBV7-6	TRBJ2-5	-	CASSLWAETQYF	TGTGCCAGCAGCTTATGGGCGGAGACCCAGTACTTC
TRBD1	TRBV4-2	TRBJ2-5	-	CASSQAPVTGGLETQYF	TGTGCCAGCAGCCAAGCCCCCGTGACAGGGGGCTTAGAGACCCAGTACTTC
-	TRBV7-9	TRBJ2-7	-	CASSLQGSNEQYF	TGTGCCAGCAGCCTCCAGGGTAGCAACGAGCAGTACTTC
TRBD2	TRBV19	TRBJ2-3	-	CASSTPAGVSTDTQYF	TGTGCCAGTAGTACCCCAGCGGGAGTGAGCACAGATACGCAGTATTTT
TRBD1	TRBV5-6	TRBJ1-5	-	CASSFGRGQNQPQHF	TGTGCCAGCAGCTTCGGTAGGGGGCAAAATCAGCCCCAGCATTTT
TRBD2	TRBV27	TRBJ2-3	-	CASSLTVSAGGEDTQYF	TGTGCCAGCAGTTTAACGGTCTCAGCGGGGGGAGAGGATACGCAGTATTTT
-	TRBV27	TRBJ1-1	-	CASRRGEMNTEAFF	TGTGCCAGCCGCAGGGGAGAAATGAACACTGAAGCTTTCTTT
-	TRBV5-1	TRBJ2-2	-	CASSLERGPGELFF	TGCGCCAGCAGCTTGGAACGGGGTCCGGGGGAGCTGTTTTTT
-	TRBV18	TRBJ1-1	-	CASSPSEGRAEAFF	TGTGCCAGCTCACCATCGGAGGGCAGGGCTGAAGCTTTCTTT
-	TRBV5-6	TRBJ1-2	-	CASSPTGGRGYTF	TGTGCCAGCAGCCCCACCGGGGGTCGTGGCTACACCTTC